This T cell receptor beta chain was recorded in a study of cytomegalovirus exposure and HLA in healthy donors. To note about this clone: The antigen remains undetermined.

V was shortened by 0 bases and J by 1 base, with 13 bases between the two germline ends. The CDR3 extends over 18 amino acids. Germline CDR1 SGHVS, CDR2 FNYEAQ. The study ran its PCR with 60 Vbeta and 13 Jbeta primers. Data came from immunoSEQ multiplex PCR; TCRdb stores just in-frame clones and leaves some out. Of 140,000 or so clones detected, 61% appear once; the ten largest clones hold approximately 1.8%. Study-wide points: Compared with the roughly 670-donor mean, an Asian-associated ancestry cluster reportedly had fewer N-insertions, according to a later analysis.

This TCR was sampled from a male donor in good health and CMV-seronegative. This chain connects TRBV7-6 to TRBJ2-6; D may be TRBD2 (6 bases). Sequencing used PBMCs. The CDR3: CASSLAPGLGSGANVLTF. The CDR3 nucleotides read TGTGCCAGCAGCTTAGCTCCGGGACTCGGGTCTGGGGCCAACGTCCTGACTTTC.